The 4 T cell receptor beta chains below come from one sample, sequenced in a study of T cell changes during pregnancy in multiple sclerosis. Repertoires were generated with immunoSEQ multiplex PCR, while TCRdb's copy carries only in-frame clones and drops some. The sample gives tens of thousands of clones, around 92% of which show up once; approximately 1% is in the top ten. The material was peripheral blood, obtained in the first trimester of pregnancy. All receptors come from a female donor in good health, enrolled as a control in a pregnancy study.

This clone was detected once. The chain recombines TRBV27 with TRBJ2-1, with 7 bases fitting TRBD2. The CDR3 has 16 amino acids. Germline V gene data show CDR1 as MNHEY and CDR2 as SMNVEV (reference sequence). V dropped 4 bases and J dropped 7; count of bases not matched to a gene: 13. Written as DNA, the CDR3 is TGTGCCAGCAGTTCCGCGGGGGAAAGTAGGGTGAATGAGCAGTTCTTC. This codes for CASSSAGESRVNEQFF.

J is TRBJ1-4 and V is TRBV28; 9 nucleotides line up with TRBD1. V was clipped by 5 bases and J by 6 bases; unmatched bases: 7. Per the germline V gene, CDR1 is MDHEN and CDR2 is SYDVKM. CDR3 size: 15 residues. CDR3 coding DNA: TGTGCCAGCAGTCAACCGACAGGGGGGTATGAAAAACTGTTTTTT. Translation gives CASSQPTGGYEKLFF.

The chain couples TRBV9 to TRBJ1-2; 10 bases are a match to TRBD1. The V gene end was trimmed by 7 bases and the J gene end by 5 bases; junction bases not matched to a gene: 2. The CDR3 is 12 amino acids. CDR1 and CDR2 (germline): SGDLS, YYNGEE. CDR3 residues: CASGQGVYGYTF. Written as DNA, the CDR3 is TGTGCCAGCGGACAGGGGGTTTATGGCTACACCTTC.

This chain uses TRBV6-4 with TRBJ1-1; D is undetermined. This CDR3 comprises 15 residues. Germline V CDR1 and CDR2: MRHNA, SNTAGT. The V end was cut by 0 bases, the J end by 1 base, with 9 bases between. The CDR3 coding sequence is TGTGCCAGCAGTGACTCGAGGCGGGGGAACACTGAAGCTTTCTTT. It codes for CASSDSRRGNTEAFF.